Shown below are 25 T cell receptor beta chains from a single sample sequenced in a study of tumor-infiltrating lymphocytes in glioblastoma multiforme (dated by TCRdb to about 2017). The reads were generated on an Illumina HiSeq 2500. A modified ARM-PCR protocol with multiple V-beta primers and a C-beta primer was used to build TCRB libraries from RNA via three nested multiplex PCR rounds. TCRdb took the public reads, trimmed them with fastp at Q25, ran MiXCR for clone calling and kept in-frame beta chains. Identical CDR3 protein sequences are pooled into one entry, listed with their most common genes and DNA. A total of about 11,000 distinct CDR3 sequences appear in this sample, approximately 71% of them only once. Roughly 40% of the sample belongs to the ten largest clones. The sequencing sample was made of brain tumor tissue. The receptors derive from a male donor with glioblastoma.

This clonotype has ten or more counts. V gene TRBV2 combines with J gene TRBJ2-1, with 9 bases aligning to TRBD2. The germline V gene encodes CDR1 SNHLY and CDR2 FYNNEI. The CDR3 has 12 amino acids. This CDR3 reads CASSGSGDEQFF. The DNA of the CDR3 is TGTGCTAGTAGCGGGAGTGGCGATGAGCAGTTCTTC. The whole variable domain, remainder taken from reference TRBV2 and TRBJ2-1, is EPEVTQTPSHQVTQMGQEVILRCVPISNHLYFYWYRQILGQKVEFLVSFYNNEISEKSEIFDDQFSVERPDGSNFTLKIRSTKLEDSAMYFCASSGSGDEQFFGPGTRLTVL.

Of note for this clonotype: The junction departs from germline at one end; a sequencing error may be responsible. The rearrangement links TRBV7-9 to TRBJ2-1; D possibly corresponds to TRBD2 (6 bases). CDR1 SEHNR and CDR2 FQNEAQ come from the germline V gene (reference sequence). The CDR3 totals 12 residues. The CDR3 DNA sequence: TGTGTCAGCAACGCCATTACTAGCGAGCAGTTCTTC. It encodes CVSNAITSEQFF.

The CDR3 protein is CSASRLGLAGGPSYTDTQYF. The CDR3 nucleotides read TGCAGTGCTAGTCGCCTCGGACTAGCGGGAGGGCCGAGTTACACAGATACGCAGTATTTT. The V call is TRBV20-1, the J call TRBJ2-3, with 15 positions matching TRBD2. With 3 bases clipped from V and 2 bases from J, the junction kept 15 bases outside the gene matches. Germline V gene lookup returns CDR1 DFQATT and CDR2 SNEGSKA (reference sequence). The CDR3 extends over 20 amino acids.

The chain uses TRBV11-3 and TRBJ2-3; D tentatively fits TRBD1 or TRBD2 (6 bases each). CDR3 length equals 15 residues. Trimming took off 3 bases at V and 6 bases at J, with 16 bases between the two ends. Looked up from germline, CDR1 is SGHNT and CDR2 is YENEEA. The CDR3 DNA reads TGTGCCAGCAGCTTGGATCTTGGGGGGCGCGATACGCAGTATTTT. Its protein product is CASSLDLGGRDTQYF.

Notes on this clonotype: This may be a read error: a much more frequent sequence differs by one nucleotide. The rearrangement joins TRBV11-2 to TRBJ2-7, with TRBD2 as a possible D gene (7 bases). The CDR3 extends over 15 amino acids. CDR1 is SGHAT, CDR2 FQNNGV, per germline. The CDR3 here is CTSSLDKGGRYEQYF. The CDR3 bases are TGTACCAGCAGCTTAGATAAGGGGGGGAGATACGAGCAGTACTTC. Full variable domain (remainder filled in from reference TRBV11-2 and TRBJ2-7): EAGVAQSPRYKIIEKRQSVAFWCNPISGHATLYWYQQILGQGPKLLIQFQNNGVVDDSQLPKDRFSAERLKGVDSTLKIQPAKLEDSAVYLCTSSLDKGGRYEQYFGPGTRLTVT.

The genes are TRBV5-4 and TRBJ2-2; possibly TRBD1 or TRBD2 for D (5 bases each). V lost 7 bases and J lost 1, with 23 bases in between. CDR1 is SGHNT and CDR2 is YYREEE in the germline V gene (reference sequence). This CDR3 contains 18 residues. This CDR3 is CASRRDHPWMGNTGELFF. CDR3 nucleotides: TGTGCCAGCCGCAGGGACCACCCCTGGATGGGGAACACCGGGGAGCTGTTTTTT.

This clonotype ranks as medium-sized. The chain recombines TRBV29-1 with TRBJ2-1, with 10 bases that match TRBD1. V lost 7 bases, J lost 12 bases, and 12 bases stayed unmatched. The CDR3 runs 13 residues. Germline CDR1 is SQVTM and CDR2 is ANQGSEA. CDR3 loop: CSARGGQGLRQFF. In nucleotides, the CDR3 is TGCAGCGCCCGGGGGGGACAGGGGTTACGGCAGTTCTTC.

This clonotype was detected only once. CDR3 bases: TGTGCCAGCAGCTTGGGGAACTACGAGCAGTACTTC. It yields the protein CASSLGNYEQYF. The chain combines TRBV11-3 with TRBJ2-7; no firm D call. V was shortened by 3 bases and J by 3 bases, with 6 bases between the two germline ends. This CDR3 has 12 residues. Germline V gene data show CDR1 as SGHNT and CDR2 as YENEEA.

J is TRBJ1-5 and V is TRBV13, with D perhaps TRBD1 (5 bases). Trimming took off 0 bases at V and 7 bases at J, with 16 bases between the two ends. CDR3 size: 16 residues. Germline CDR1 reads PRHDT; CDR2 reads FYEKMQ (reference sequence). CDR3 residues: CASSLGARGQGQPQHF. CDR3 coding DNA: TGTGCCAGCAGCTTAGGCGCTAGGGGCCAGGGACAGCCCCAGCATTTT.

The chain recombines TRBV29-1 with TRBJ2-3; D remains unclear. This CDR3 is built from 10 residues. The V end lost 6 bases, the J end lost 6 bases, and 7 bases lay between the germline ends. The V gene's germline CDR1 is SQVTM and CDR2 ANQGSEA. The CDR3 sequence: CSVGFDTQYF. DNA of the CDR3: TGCAGCGTGGGGTTTGATACGCAGTATTTT.

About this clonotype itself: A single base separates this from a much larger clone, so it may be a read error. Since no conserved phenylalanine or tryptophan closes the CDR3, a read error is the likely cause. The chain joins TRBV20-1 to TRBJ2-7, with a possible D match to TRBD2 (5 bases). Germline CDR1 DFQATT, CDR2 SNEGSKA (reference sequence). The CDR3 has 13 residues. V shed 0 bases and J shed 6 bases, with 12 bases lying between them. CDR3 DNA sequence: TGCAGTGCTAGAGACACGAGCCGGGGCGAGCAGTACTGC. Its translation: CSARDTSRGEQYC.

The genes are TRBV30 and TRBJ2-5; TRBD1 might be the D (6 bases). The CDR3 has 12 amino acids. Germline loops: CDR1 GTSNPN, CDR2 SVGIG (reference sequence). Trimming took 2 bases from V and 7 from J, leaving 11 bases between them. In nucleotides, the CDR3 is TGTGCCTGGAGTTTGGGGGCGGGGACCCAGTACTTC. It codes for CAWSLGAGTQYF.

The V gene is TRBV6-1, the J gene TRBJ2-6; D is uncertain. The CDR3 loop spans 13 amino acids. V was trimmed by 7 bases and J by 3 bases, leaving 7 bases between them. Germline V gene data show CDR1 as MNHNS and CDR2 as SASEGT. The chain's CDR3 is CASNLNGANVLTF. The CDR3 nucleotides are TGTGCCAGCAATCTGAATGGGGCCAACGTCCTGACTTTC.

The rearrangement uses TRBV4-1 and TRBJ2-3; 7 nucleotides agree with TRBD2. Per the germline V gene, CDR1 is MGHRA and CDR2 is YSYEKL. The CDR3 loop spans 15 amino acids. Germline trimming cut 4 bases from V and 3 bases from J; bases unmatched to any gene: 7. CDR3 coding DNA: TGCGCCAGCAGCCTGGGACTACAGAGTACAGATACGCAGTATTTT. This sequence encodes CASSLGLQSTDTQYF.

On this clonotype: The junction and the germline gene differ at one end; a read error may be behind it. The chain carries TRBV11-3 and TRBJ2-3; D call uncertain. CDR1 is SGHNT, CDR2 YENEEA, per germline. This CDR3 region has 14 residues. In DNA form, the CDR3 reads TGTGCCAGCAGCTTAGATACTGACACGGATACGCTGTATTTT. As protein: CASSLDTDTDTLYF.

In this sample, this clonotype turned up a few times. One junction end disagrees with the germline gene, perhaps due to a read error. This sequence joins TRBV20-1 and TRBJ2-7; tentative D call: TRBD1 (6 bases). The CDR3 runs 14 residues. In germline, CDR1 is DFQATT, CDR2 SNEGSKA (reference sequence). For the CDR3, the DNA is TGCAGTGCTAGCCTGGAGTCGGGACACTACGGGCAGTACTTC. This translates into CSASLESGHYGQYF.

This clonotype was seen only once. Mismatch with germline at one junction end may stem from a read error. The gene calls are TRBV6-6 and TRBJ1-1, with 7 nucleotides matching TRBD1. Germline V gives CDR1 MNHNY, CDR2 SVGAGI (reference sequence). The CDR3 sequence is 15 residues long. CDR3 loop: CADSLDRRLNIEAFF. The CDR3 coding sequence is TGTGCCGACAGCCTGGACAGGCGGTTGAACATTGAAGCTTTCTTT.

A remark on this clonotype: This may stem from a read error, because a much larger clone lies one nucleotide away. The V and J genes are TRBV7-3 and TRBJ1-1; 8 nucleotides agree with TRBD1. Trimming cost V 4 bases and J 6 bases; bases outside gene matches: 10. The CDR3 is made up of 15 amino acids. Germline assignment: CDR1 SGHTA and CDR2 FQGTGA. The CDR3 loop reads CASSSAGGGGSEAFF. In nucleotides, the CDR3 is TGTGCCAGCAGCTCCGCAGGGGGCGGAGGCTCTGAAGCTTTCTTT.

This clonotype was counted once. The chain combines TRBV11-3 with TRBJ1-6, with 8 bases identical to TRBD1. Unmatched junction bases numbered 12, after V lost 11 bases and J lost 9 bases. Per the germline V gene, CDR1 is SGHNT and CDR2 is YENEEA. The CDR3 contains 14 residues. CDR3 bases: TGTGCCTCCGGGGTTGGACAGGGTAGTTCACCCCTCCACTTT. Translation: CASGVGQGSSPLHF.

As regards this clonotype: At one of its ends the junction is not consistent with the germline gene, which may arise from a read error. Here the CDR3 DNA reads TGCGCCAGCAGTCAGGACCGATACACAGATAGGCAGTATTTT. It codes for CASSQDRYTDRQYF. This rearrangement joins TRBV5-1 to TRBJ2-3, with no clear D. The germline V gene has CDR1 SGHRS and CDR2 YFSETQ. This CDR3 region has 14 residues.

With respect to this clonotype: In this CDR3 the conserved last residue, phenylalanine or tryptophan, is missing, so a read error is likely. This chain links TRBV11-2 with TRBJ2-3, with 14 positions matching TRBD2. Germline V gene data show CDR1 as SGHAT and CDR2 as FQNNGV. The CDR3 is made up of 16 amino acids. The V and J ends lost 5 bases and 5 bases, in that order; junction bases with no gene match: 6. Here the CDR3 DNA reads TGTGCCAGCAGCGACGGGACTAGCGGGAGCGGAGATACGCAGTATGTT. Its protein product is CASSDGTSGSGDTQYV.

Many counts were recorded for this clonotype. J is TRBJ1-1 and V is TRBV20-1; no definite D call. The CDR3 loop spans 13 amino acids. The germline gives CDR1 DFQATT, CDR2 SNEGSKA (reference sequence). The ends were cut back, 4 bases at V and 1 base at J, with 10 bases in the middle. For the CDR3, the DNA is TGCAGTGCTACATTACCCGGGAACACTGAAGCTTTCTTT. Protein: CSATLPGNTEAFF.

CDR3 sequence: CASSLTTQETQYF. Here the CDR3 DNA reads TGTGCCAGCAGCTTAACCACACAAGAGACCCAGTACTTC. The J gene is TRBJ2-5, the V gene TRBV11-2, with no clear D. V gave up 2 bases and J gave up 2 bases, with 6 bases separating them. The CDR3 runs to 13 residues. The germline gives CDR1 SGHAT, CDR2 FQNNGV.

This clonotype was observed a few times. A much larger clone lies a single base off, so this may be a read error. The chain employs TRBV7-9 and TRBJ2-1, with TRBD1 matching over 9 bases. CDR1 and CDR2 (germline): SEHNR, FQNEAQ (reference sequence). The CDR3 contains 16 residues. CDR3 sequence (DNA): TGTGCCAGCAGCCCCAGCCCGGGGACAGGGATCAATGAGAAGTTCTTC. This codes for CASSPSPGTGINEKFF.

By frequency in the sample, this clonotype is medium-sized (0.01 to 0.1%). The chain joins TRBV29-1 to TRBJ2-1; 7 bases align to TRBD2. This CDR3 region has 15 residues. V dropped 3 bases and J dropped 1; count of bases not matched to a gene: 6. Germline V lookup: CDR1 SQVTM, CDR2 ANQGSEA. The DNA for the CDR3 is TGCAGCGTTGAGGGGGGGGGAAGGTCCTACAATGAGCAGTTCTTC. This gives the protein CSVEGGGRSYNEQFF.